One and the same sample provided the 30 T cell receptor beta chains below, sequenced in a study of T cell responses to AZD1222 COVID-19 vaccine. The data were produced by immunoSEQ multiplex PCR, yet TCRdb's version contains in-frame clones alone and is incomplete. The sample comprises more than 100,000 clones, around 92% of which are singletons, and about 7.7% rests with the top ten. The specimen was peripheral blood, collected 28 days after the second AZD1222 dose. Receptors were obtained from an adult who received the AZD1222 COVID-19 vaccine.

V usage is TRBV24-1 and J usage is TRBJ1-2; TRBD1 agrees at 8 bases. The germline V gene encodes CDR1 KGHDR and CDR2 SFDVKD. J was trimmed by 2 bases and V by 3 bases; bases with no gene match: 7. This CDR3 spans 16 amino acids. The CDR3 spells CATSDRRQGLNYGYTF. Written as DNA, the CDR3 is TGTGCCACCAGTGATCGTCGACAGGGGTTGAACTATGGCTACACCTTC.

The chain links TRBV24-1 to TRBJ1-3; D not resolved. Germline V gives CDR1 KGHDR, CDR2 SFDVKD. The V and J ends lost 1 base and 3 bases respectively, with 9 bases between them. CDR3 size: 15 residues. The CDR3 is CATSDLSENGNTIYF. CDR3 in DNA: TGTGCCACCAGTGATTTATCGGAAAATGGAAACACCATATATTTT.

This chain connects TRBV2 to TRBJ2-1; 13 bases are a match to TRBD2. This CDR3 spans 15 amino acids. Per the germline V gene, CDR1 is SNHLY and CDR2 is FYNNEI. After removal of 6 bases from V and 6 bases from J, the junction contained 5 bases not matched to a gene. CDR3: CASRPTSGGANEQFF. As DNA, the CDR3 is TGTGCCAGCAGGCCCACTAGCGGGGGGGCCAATGAGCAGTTCTTC.

This clone was counted a single time. CDR3 region: CASSLVGTGGVREQYF. The CDR3 nucleotides are TGTGCCAGCAGCTTAGTGGGGACAGGGGGAGTTCGCGAGCAGTACTTC. This rearrangement joins TRBV7-2 to TRBJ2-7; 11 nucleotides agree with TRBD1. V was clipped by 1 base and J by 6 bases; unmatched bases: 8. The CDR3 extends over 16 amino acids. The germline CDR1 and CDR2 sequences are SGHTA and FQGNSA. Full variable domain (missing parts from reference TRBV7-2 and TRBJ2-7): GAGVSQSPSNKVTEKGKDVELRCDPISGHTALYWYRQSLGQGLEFLIYFQGNSAPDKSGLPSDRFSAERTGGSVSTLTIQRTQQEDSAVYLCASSLVGTGGVREQYFGPGTRLTVT.

The chain is built from TRBV4-2 and TRBJ1-5; TRBD1 is a possible D gene (6 bases). The germline V and J ends were trimmed by 0 bases and 6 bases, with 12 bases remaining between them. CDR1 and CDR2 (germline): LGHNA, YNFKEQ. The CDR3 extends over 15 amino acids. CDR3 in DNA: TGTGCCAGCAGCCAAGAAAGGGGGTTGAGTCAGCCCCAGCATTTT. This gives the protein CASSQERGLSQPQHF.

The genes are TRBV19 and TRBJ1-2; TRBD1 agrees at 7 bases. Per germline, CDR1 LNHDA and CDR2 SQIVND (reference sequence). V was clipped by 1 base and J by 4 bases; unmatched bases: 6. The CDR3 extends over 15 amino acids. In DNA form, the CDR3 reads TGTGCCAGTAGTATAGGGGGGACAGCTGGCTATGGCTACACCTTC. Translated, it gives CASSIGGTAGYGYTF.

This clone was detected a few times. The V and J genes are TRBV12-3 or TRBV12-4 and TRBJ2-2; no clear D gene. The CDR3 is 13 residues long. V shed 3 bases and J shed 4 bases, with 6 bases lying between them. CDR3 protein: CASSFWRTGELFF. For the CDR3, the DNA is TGTGCCAGCAGTTTCTGGCGCACCGGGGAGCTGTTTTTT.

The rearrangement uses TRBV18 and TRBJ1-1; D unclear. Germline V gene sequence: CDR1 KGHSH, CDR2 LQKENI. Between the trimmed V and J ends, which lost 2 bases and 11 bases, there was a span of 9 bases. This CDR3 is built from 11 residues. This CDR3 reads CASSPGIGAFF. The DNA of the CDR3 is TGTGCCAGCTCACCAGGGATCGGGGCTTTCTTT. The variable domain in full, completed from reference TRBV18 and TRBJ1-1, reads NAGVMQNPRHLVRRRGQEARLRCSPMKGHSHVYWYRQLPEEGLKFMVYLQKENIIDESGMPKERFSAEFPKEGPSILRIQQVVRGDSAAYFCASSPGIGAFFGQGTRLTVV.

This clone is a singleton in its sample. The V gene is TRBV28, the J gene TRBJ1-2; TRBD1 matches at 8 bases. Unmatched junction bases numbered 14, after V lost 3 bases and J lost 2 bases. Germline CDR1 MDHEN, CDR2 SYDVKM. This CDR3 has 18 residues. The CDR3, as DNA: TGTGCCAGCAGTTTCCTTCCCAAACCTGGACAGGGCAACTATGGCTACACCTTC. Residues: CASSFLPKPGQGNYGYTF.

The V call is TRBV7-9, the J call TRBJ2-7, with D maybe TRBD2 (5 bases). Germline CDR1 is SEHNR and CDR2 is FQNEAQ (reference sequence). CDR3 size: 16 residues. Between the trimmed V and J ends, which lost 5 bases and 3 bases, there was a span of 20 bases. The CDR3 sequence is CASSPIRPLEDYEQYF. The CDR3 coding sequence is TGTGCCAGCAGCCCAATTCGCCCACTAGAAGACTACGAGCAGTACTTC. Together with reference TRBV7-9 and TRBJ2-7, the CDR3 gives the full variable domain: DTGVSQNPRHKITKRGQNVTFRCDPISEHNRLYWYRQTLGQGPEFLTYFQNEAQLEKSRLLSDRFSAERPKGSFSTLEIQRTEQGDSAMYLCASSPIRPLEDYEQYFGPGTRLTVT.

This clone was found a few times. The V and J genes are TRBV28 and TRBJ1-1; perhaps TRBD1 as D (5 bases). Trimming shortened V by 3 bases and J by 10 bases, and 15 bases separated the two germline ends. The CDR3 spans 13 residues. Germline CDR1 MDHEN, CDR2 SYDVKM. Here the CDR3 DNA reads TGTGCCAGCAGTTTGACAGCACCTAATATAGCTTTCTTT. It yields the protein CASSLTAPNIAFF.

The chain combines TRBV19 with TRBJ2-7; 9 bases map to TRBD1. The CDR3 extends over 15 amino acids. V gave up 3 bases and J gave up 5 bases; unmatched junction bases: 8. Germline CDR1 and CDR2: LNHDA and SQIVND (reference sequence). CDR3 amino acids: CASSIPGQGFNEQYF. CDR3 DNA sequence: TGTGCCAGTAGTATCCCGGGACAGGGTTTCAACGAGCAGTACTTC.

This clone is a singleton in its sample. DNA of the CDR3: TGTGCCAGTGGACAGGGATCTGGAAACACCATATATTTT. It translates to CASGQGSGNTIYF. This chain connects TRBV19 to TRBJ1-3; 8 bases agree with TRBD1. The ends lost 8 bases at V and 1 base at J; junction bases unmatched: 1. Looked up from germline, CDR1 is LNHDA and CDR2 is SQIVND (reference sequence). The CDR3 runs 13 residues.

V is TRBV7-2 and J is TRBJ2-7; TRBD1 agrees at 9 bases. This CDR3 region has 15 residues. V trimming: 2 bases; J trimming: 2 bases; junction bases outside the gene matches: 4. Per the germline V gene, CDR1 is SGHTA and CDR2 is FQGNSA. The CDR3 here is CASSLSGTGPYEQYF. As DNA, the CDR3 is TGTGCCAGCAGCTTATCTGGGACAGGGCCCTACGAGCAGTACTTC.

The chain couples TRBV7-6 to TRBJ2-2; D possibly uses TRBD1 or TRBD2 (5 bases each). Germline V lookup: CDR1 SGHVS, CDR2 FNYEAQ. CDR3 length: 16 amino acids. Trimming shortened V by 1 base and J by 3 bases, and 12 bases separated the two germline ends. The DNA for the CDR3 is TGTGCCAGCAGCTTAGTGGGGACCCTAGACACCGGGGAGCTGTTTTTT. Residues: CASSLVGTLDTGELFF.

The V gene is TRBV4-2, the J gene TRBJ2-3, with a tentative D call TRBD2 (7 bases). In germline, CDR1 is LGHNA, CDR2 YNFKEQ. This CDR3 region has 16 residues. V lost 0 bases and J 4 bases, leaving 14 bases between the germline ends. This CDR3 is CASSQDGGGEPDTQYF. The CDR3, as DNA: TGTGCCAGCAGCCAAGATGGAGGGGGGGAGCCAGATACGCAGTATTTT.

CDR3 bases: TGTGCCAGCAGCCAGACAGGGTGGAACGAGCAGTACTTC. Its translation: CASSQTGWNEQYF. The chain has TRBV3-1 (or the pseudogene TRBV3-2) and TRBJ2-7, with 7 bases that match TRBD1. From germline, CDR1 is LGHDT and CDR2 YNNKEL (reference sequence). V dropped 3 bases and J dropped 5; count of bases not matched to a gene: 4. This CDR3 comprises 13 residues.

This rearrangement joins TRBV28 to TRBJ2-7; the D gene is possibly TRBD2 (5 bases). V was cut by 6 bases and J by 0 bases, with 18 bases left in between. This CDR3 is built from 16 residues. Germline V gives CDR1 MDHEN, CDR2 SYDVKM. CDR3 region: CASRDELWGASYEQYF. The CDR3 DNA reads as TGTGCCAGCAGGGATGAGCTATGGGGAGCCTCCTACGAGCAGTACTTC. The full variable domain, in which reference TRBV28 and TRBJ2-7 provide the parts outside the CDR3, is DVKVTQSSRYLVKRTGEKVFLECVQDMDHENMFWYRQDPGLGLRLIYFSYDVKMKEKGDIPEGYSVSREKKERFSLILESASTNQTSMYLCASRDELWGASYEQYFGPGTRLTVT.

The chain links TRBV5-1 to TRBJ1-1, with D uncertain. The germline V and J ends were trimmed by 0 bases and 1 base, with 7 bases remaining between them. Germline CDR1 is SGHRS and CDR2 is YFSETQ. This CDR3 is 14 amino acids long. The CDR3 loop is CASSLEPANTEAFF. For the CDR3, the DNA is TGCGCCAGCAGCTTGGAACCCGCGAACACTGAAGCTTTCTTT. The entire variable domain, with the rest obtained from reference TRBV5-1 and TRBJ1-1, is as follows: KAGVTQTPRYLIKTRGQQVTLSCSPISGHRSVSWYQQTPGQGLQFLFEYFSETQRNKGNFPGRFSGRQFSNSRSEMNVSTLELGDSALYLCASSLEPANTEAFFGQGTRLTVV.

The J gene is TRBJ1-1, the V gene TRBV7-8; D is unclear. Germline CDR1 is SGHVS and CDR2 is FQNEAQ. The CDR3 length is 16 residues. The V end was cut by 5 bases, the J end by 5 bases, with 21 bases between. The chain's CDR3 is CASSLNVGHLGTEAFF. The CDR3 bases are TGTGCCAGCAGCCTCAACGTCGGCCATCTGGGGACTGAAGCTTTCTTT.

V usage is TRBV19 and J usage is TRBJ1-2; no firm D call. With 7 bases removed from V and 4 bases from J, the gap between germline ends came to 13 bases. The CDR3 length is 13 residues. Germline values: CDR1 LNHDA, CDR2 SQIVND (reference sequence). CDR3 nucleotide sequence: TGTGCCAGTAACAACCAGGAGATCTATGGCTACACCTTC. Translating gives CASNNQEIYGYTF.

The chain has TRBV6-5 and TRBJ2-7; D is uncertain. V lost 2 bases and J 4 bases, leaving 3 bases between the germline ends. This CDR3 is 11 amino acids long. Germline CDR1 reads MNHEY; CDR2 reads SVGAGI. The CDR3 loop is CASSYMYEQYF. CDR3 DNA: TGTGCCAGCAGTTACATGTACGAGCAGTACTTC.

The chain is built from TRBV18 and TRBJ2-5, with 10 positions matching TRBD1. Germline-derived CDR1 and CDR2 are KGHSH and LQKENI. The CDR3 sequence is 17 residues long. V shed 2 bases, J shed 7 bases, and the junction held 13 bases outside the gene matches. CDR3 nucleotides: TGTGCCAGCTCACCATCCGAGACAGGGGGCCTCGCAGGGACCCAGTACTTC. Protein product: CASSPSETGGLAGTQYF.

This chain uses TRBV7-8 with TRBJ1-5; 12 bases fit TRBD1. CDR1 SGHVS and CDR2 FQNEAQ come from the germline V gene. J gave up 5 bases and V 3 bases, and 2 bases lay outside the gene matches. The CDR3 is 15 amino acids. CDR3 sequence reads: CASSLGTGGDQPQHF. The CDR3 DNA reads TGTGCCAGCAGCTTGGGGACAGGGGGCGATCAGCCCCAGCATTTT.

The chain's CDR3 is CASSTRQGGAGELFF. For the CDR3, the DNA is TGTGCCAGCAGTACCCGACAGGGTGGCGCCGGGGAGCTGTTTTTT. V is TRBV6-5 and J is TRBJ2-2, with 7 nucleotides matching TRBD1. This CDR3 spans 15 amino acids. CDR1 and CDR2 from the germline V gene are MNHEY and SVGAGI. Unmatched junction bases numbered 9, after V lost 5 bases and J lost 6 bases.

V usage is TRBV19 and J usage is TRBJ2-7, with D possibly TRBD1 on 5 matching bases. Trimming left V 4 bases short and J 3 bases short, with 7 bases between. From germline, CDR1 is LNHDA and CDR2 SQIVND (reference sequence). This CDR3 is 12 amino acids long. The CDR3 reads CASSNQGYEQYF. The CDR3 DNA follows: TGTGCCAGTAGTAACCAGGGCTACGAGCAGTACTTC.

The chain combines TRBV6-5 with TRBJ1-1, with 9 bases identical to TRBD1. This CDR3 comprises 13 residues. The V gene's germline CDR1 is MNHEY and CDR2 SVGAGI. V lost 10 bases to trimming and J lost 4 bases; unmatched junction nucleotides: 7. In DNA, the CDR3 is TGTGCCACCCGCCGGGACAGGGTCACTGAAGCTTTCTTT. Protein product: CATRRDRVTEAFF.

This rearrangement joins TRBV11-2 to TRBJ2-1; no clear D gene. Germline CDR1 SGHAT, CDR2 FQNNGV. Deletions cut 1 base from V and 8 bases from J, with 12 bases between. The CDR3 loop spans 14 amino acids. The CDR3 nucleotides are TGTGCCAGCAGCTTAGCTCTTGGGCCCCATGAGCAGTTCTTC. It specifies CASSLALGPHEQFF.

The chain is built from TRBV25-1 and TRBJ1-2, with a weak D call TRBD1 (5 bases). The V end was cut by 7 bases, the J end by 6 bases, with 15 bases between. This CDR3 is built from 13 residues. Germline CDR1 MGHDK, CDR2 SYGVNS. The CDR3 DNA is TGTGCCAGCACCTCCGGGACTACCGATGGCTACACCTTC. It encodes CASTSGTTDGYTF.

This clone was detected only once. V is TRBV6-6 and J is TRBJ2-7; D is perhaps TRBD1 (6 bases). CDR1 and CDR2 from the germline V gene are MNHNY and SVGAGI (reference sequence). Trimming took 2 bases from V and 3 from J, leaving 8 bases between them. CDR3 size: 13 residues. The CDR3 loop is CASSYLQGYEQYF. The CDR3 DNA sequence: TGTGCCAGCAGTTACCTACAGGGCTACGAGCAGTACTTC.